Following are 3 T cell receptor beta chains from one sample sequenced in a study of cytomegalovirus exposure and HLA in healthy donors (dated by TCRdb to about 2017). The method behind the library was the immunoSEQ multiplex PCR assay. The source is immuneACCESS, and TCRdb retained only in-frame sequences with V and J called. Part of the clones is not carried over; for the studies checked, unresolved V genes explain less than half of this, and the remainder is unexplained. This sample holds 180,000 or so clones; 65% to 90% were observed only once. The ten largest clones add up to around an eighth of the sample. Sequenced input: PBMCs. The receptors originated from a woman aged 30 to 39 in good health and CMV-seropositive.

On this clone: The same CDR3 is also encoded by other DNA sequences in this sample. The V call is TRBV7-9, the J call TRBJ2-7, with 12 bases fitting TRBD2. The ends lost 5 bases at V and 2 bases at J; junction bases unmatched: 4. The length of the CDR3 is 15 residues. CDR1 and CDR2 from the germline V gene are SEHNR and FQNEAQ (reference sequence). CDR3 in DNA: TGTGCCAGCAGCCCCGGACTAGCGGGAACCTACGAGCAGTACTTC. Protein product: CASSPGLAGTYEQYF. The full variable domain, in which reference TRBV7-9 and TRBJ2-7 provide the parts outside the CDR3, is DTGVSQNPRHKITKRGQNVTFRCDPISEHNRLYWYRQTLGQGPEFLTYFQNEAQLEKSRLLSDRFSAERPKGSFSTLEIQRTEQGDSAMYLCASSPGLAGTYEQYFGPGTRLTVT.

This chain uses TRBV10-3 with TRBJ2-1; 7 bases map to TRBD1. The junction had 19 bases not matched to a gene; V was cut back by 10 bases and J by 10 bases. The germline gives CDR1 ENHRY, CDR2 SYGVKD. The CDR3 has 15 amino acids. CDR3 coding DNA: TGTGCCACCCTGGGGGCAGCACAGGGGTTTGGGGAGCAGTTCTTC. This encodes CATLGAAQGFGEQFF.

The chain joins TRBV4-1 to TRBJ2-1; 10 bases align to TRBD2. Germline V gives CDR1 MGHRA, CDR2 YSYEKL. The CDR3 extends over 16 amino acids. The J segment lost 6 bases and the V segment lost 0 bases, leaving 5 bases of the junction unmatched. Written as DNA, the CDR3 is TGCGCCAGCAGCCAAGAAGGGACTAGCGCGTCCAATGAGCAGTTCTTC. Translating gives CASSQEGTSASNEQFF.